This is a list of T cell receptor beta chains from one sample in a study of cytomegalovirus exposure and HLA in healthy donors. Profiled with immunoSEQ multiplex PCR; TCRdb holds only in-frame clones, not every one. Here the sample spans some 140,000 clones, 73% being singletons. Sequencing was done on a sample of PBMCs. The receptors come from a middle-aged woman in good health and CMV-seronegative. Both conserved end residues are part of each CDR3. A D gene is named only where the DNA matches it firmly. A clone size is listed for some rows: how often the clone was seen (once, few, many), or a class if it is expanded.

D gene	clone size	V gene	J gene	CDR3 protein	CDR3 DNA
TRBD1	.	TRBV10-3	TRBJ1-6	CAIRSTGDLSPLHF	TGTGCCATCAGATCGACAGGGGATTTGTCACCCCTCCACTTT
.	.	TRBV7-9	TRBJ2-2	CASRVGELFF	TGTGCCAGTCGGGTAGGGGAGCTGTTTTTT
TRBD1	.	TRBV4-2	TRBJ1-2	CASSPRDSNYGYTF	TGTGCCAGCAGCCCACGGGACAGTAACTATGGCTACACCTTC
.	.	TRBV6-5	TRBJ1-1	CASSYSNILNTEAFF	TGTGCCAGCAGTTACTCAAACATACTGAACACTGAAGCTTTCTTT
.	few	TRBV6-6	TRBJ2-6	CASSYVPDSSTNVLTF	TGTGCCAGCAGTTACGTTCCGGACAGCAGTACCAACGTCCTGACTTTC
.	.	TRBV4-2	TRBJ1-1	CASSPRQLGTEAFF	TGTGCCAGCAGCCCGAGACAGCTCGGCACTGAAGCTTTCTTT
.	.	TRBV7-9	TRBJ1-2	CSSSPPFLGDYGYTF	TGTTCCAGCAGCCCCCCGTTTCTGGGCGACTATGGCTACACCTTC
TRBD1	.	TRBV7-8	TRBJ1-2	CASSSGTARNYGYTF	TGTGCCAGCAGCTCAGGGACAGCGCGTAACTATGGCTACACCTTC
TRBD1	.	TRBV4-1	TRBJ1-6	CASSQDPGQGFSPLHF	TGCGCCAGCAGCCAAGATCCGGGACAGGGCTTTTCACCCCTCCACTTT
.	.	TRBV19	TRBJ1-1	CASRLQGGANTEAFF	TGTGCCAGTAGACTACAGGGAGGGGCGAACACTGAAGCTTTCTTT
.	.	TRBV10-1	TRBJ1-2	CASSGDTYYGYTF	TGCGCCAGCAGTGGTGACACCTACTATGGCTACACCTTC
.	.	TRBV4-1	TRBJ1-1	CASSQPGTRSPEAFF	TGCGCCAGCAGCCAGCCAGGCACGAGATCCCCTGAAGCTTTCTTT
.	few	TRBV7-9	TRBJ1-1	CADKGHLNTEAFF	TGTGCCGATAAGGGACACCTAAACACTGAAGCTTTCTTT
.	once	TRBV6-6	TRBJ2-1	CASSPWGDPSYNEQFF	TGTGCCAGCAGTCCTTGGGGGGACCCCTCCTACAATGAGCAGTTCTTC
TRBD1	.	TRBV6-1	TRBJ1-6	CASSEALPGQGNSPLHF	TGTGCCAGCAGTGAAGCGCTTCCGGGACAGGGGAATTCACCCCTCCACTTT
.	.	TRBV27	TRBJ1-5	CASSITGWMSNQPQHF	TGTGCCAGCAGCATCACAGGATGGATGAGCAATCAGCCCCAGCATTTT
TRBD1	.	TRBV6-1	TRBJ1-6	CASSVHLRDSINSPLHF	TGTGCCAGCAGTGTGCACTTAAGGGACAGTATTAATTCACCCCTCCACTTT
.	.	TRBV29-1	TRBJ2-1	CSVTLRGGRSYNEQFF	TGCAGCGTGACCCTTAGGGGCGGTCGGTCCTACAATGAGCAGTTCTTC
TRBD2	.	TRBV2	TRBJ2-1	CASSENSGGFNEQFF	TGTGCCAGCAGTGAGAACAGCGGGGGGTTTAATGAGCAGTTCTTC
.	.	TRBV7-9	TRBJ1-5	CASSSRDTNQPQHF	TGTGCCAGCAGCTCCCGGGACACTAATCAGCCCCAGCATTTT
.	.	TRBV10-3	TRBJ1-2	CAISESGRVRGYTF	TGTGCCATCAGTGAGTCTGGCAGGGTGAGAGGCTACACCTTC
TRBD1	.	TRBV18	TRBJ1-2	CASSLQGAYGYTF	TGTGCCAGCTCACTACAGGGGGCCTATGGCTACACCTTC
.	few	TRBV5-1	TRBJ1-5	CASSLVGAQNQPQHF	TGCGCCAGCAGCTTGGTGGGGGCGCAAAATCAGCCCCAGCATTTT
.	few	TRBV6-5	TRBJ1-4	CASGDMGKLFF	TGTGCCAGCGGGGACATGGGGAAACTGTTTTTT
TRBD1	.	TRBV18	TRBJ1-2	CASSPQGAPLDAGYTF	TGTGCCAGCTCCCCACAGGGGGCCCCTCTAGACGCCGGCTACACCTTC
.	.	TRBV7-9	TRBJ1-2	CASSLYPSGSEGYTF	TGTGCCAGCAGCTTATACCCCTCGGGTTCGGAAGGCTACACCTTC
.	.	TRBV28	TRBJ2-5	CASSPPGLPRETQYF	TGTGCCAGCAGTCCCCCAGGACTCCCACGGGAGACCCAGTACTTC
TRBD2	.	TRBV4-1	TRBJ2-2	CASSHFPSGGTNTGELFF	TGCGCCAGCAGCCATTTTCCTAGCGGGGGGACCAACACCGGGGAGCTGTTTTTT
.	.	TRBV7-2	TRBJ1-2	CASSAMMEGPTF	TGTGCCAGCAGCGCTATGATGGAGGGTCCCACCTTC
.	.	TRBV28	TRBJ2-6	CASSSSGANVLTF	TGTGCCAGCAGTTCGTCGGGGGCCAACGTCCTGACTTTC
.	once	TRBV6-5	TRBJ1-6	CASSPGHPSGSPLHF	TGTGCCAGCAGCCCGGGACACCCGTCAGGTTCACCCCTCCACTTT
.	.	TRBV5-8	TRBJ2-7	CASSFIVYEQYF	TGTGCCAGCAGCTTTATAGTCTACGAGCAGTACTTC
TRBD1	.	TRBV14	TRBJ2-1	CASSTIRDRFNEQFF	TGTGCCAGCAGTACCATCCGGGACAGGTTCAATGAGCAGTTCTTC
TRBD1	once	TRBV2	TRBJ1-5	CASSEGAGGIGPQHF	TGTGCCAGCAGTGAAGGGGCAGGGGGAATTGGGCCCCAGCATTTT
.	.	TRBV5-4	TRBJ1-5	CASSRDNQPQHF	TGTGCCAGCTCGCGAGACAATCAGCCCCAGCATTTT
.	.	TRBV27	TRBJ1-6	CASTRYGWKTRSDSPLHF	TGTGCCAGCACCCGATACGGGTGGAAAACCCGCTCAGATTCACCCCTCCACTTT
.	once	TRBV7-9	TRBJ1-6	CSSSLGRTSSYNSPLHF	TGTTCCAGCAGCTTAGGCCGAACGAGCTCCTATAATTCACCCCTCCACTTT
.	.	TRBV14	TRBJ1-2	CASSQEEESGYYYGYTF	TGTGCCAGCAGCCAAGAAGAGGAGTCAGGGTACTACTATGGCTACACCTTC
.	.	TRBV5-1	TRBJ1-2	CASSSPDSHQGYGYTF	TGCGCCAGCAGCTCCCCGGACAGTCATCAGGGCTATGGCTACACCTTC
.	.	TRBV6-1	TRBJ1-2	CASSDWTVINYGYTF	TGTGCCAGCAGTGACTGGACAGTAATTAACTATGGCTACACCTTC
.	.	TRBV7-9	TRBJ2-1	CASSLPPWTAEINEQFF	TGTGCCAGCAGCTTGCCTCCTTGGACAGCAGAAATTAATGAGCAGTTCTTC
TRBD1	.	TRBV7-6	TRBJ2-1	CASSLFLGGTGNNEQFF	TGTGCCAGCAGCTTATTTTTAGGTGGGACAGGGAACAATGAGCAGTTCTTC
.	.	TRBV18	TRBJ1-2	CASSSDIYGYTF	TGTGCCAGCTCAAGTGACATCTATGGCTACACCTTC
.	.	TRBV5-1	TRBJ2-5	CASSNTAQETQYF	TGCGCCAGCAGCAACACAGCTCAAGAGACCCAGTACTTC
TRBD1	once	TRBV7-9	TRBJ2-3	CASSLGRPGQGRIDTQYF	TGTGCCAGCAGCTTAGGAAGACCGGGACAGGGGAGAATAGATACGCAGTATTTT
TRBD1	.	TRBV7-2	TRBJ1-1	CASSPPGTGGEAFF	TGTGCCAGCAGCCCTCCCGGGACAGGGGGTGAAGCTTTCTTT
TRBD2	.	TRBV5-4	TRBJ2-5	CASSLTGGAFETQYF	TGTGCCAGCAGCTTGACCGGGGGGGCCTTCGAGACCCAGTACTTC
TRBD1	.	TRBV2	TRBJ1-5	CASSEGQLSNQPQHF	TGTGCCAGCAGTGAGGGACAGCTTAGCAATCAGCCCCAGCATTTT
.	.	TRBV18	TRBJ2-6	CASSPGAQGEINSGANVLTF	TGTGCCAGCTCACCTGGGGCCCAGGGTGAAATCAATTCTGGGGCCAACGTCCTGACTTTC
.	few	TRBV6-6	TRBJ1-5	CASRSQGWQPQHF	TGTGCCAGCAGATCACAGGGATGGCAGCCCCAGCATTTT
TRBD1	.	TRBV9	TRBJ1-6	CASSGRTGQNSPLHF	TGTGCCAGCAGCGGGAGGACAGGGCAAAATTCACCCCTCCACTTT
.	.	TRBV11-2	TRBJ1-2	CASSSLQGSYTF	TGTGCCAGCAGCTCACTACAGGGTAGCTACACCTTC
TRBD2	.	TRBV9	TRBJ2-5	CASSRRLAGDETQYF	TGTGCCAGCAGCAGGAGACTAGCGGGGGACGAGACCCAGTACTTC
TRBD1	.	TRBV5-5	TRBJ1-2	CASSARTGTDYGYTF	TGTGCCAGCAGCGCGCGGACAGGGACGGACTATGGCTACACCTTC
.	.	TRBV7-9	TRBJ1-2	CASSDQGGYTF	TGTGCCAGCAGCGACCAGGGTGGCTACACCTTC
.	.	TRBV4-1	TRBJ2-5	CASSQDPPPRETQYF	TGCGCCAGCAGCCAAGATCCCCCTCCTCGGGAGACCCAGTACTTC
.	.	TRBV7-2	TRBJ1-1	CASSPSGGVGTEAFF	TGTGCCAGCAGCCCGTCGGGGGGAGTTGGCACTGAAGCTTTCTTT